The sequence of this T cell receptor beta chain was determined in a study of blood T cell repertoires in COVID-19. Whole-study context: COVID-19 samples, acute and convalescent, were from the United States, Italy and Spain. T cells, B-cell-depleted T cells, or PBMCs supplied cDNA or gDNA.

Germline CDR1 and CDR2: SGHTA and FQGNSA. The CDR3 extends over 14 amino acids. V lost 1 base and J lost 1, with 8 bases in between. The authors' processing: Quantification of nucleated cells was approximated via reference gene primer amplification. The data were produced by immunoSEQ multiplex PCR, yet TCRdb's version contains in-frame clones alone and is incomplete. Clonal size and the V and J genes are those of that table, whereas D and trimming came from the DNA. The sample has tens of thousands of clones; approximately 80% are singletons. The sequence came from a woman aged 55-69 years with acute or convalescent COVID-19. The sequencing sample was made of peripheral blood. The chain employs TRBV7-2 and TRBJ2-7, with D unclear. The CDR3 nucleotides read TGTGCCAGCAGCTTAGGTCCGGGTTCCTACGAGCAGTACTTC. As protein: CASSLGPGSYEQYF.